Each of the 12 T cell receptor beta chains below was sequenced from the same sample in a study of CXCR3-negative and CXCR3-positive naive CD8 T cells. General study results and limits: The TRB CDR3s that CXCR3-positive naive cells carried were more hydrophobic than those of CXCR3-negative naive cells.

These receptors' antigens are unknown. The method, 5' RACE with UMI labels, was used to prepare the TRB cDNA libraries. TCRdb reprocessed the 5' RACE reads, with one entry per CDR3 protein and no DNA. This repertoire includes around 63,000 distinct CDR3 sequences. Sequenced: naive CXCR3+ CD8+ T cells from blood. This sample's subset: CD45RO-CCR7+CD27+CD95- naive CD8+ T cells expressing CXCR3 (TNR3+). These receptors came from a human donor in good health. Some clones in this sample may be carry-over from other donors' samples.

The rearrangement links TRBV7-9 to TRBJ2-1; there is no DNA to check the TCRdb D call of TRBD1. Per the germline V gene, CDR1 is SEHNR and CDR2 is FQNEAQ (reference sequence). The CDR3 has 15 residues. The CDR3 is CASSPPGASYNEQFF.

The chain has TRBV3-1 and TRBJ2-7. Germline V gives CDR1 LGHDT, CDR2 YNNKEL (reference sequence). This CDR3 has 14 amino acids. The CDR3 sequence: CASSQDRLPYEQYF.

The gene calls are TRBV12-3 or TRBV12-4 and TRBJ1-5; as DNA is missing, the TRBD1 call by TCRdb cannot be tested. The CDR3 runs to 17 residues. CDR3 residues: CASSQTGGKESNQPQHF.

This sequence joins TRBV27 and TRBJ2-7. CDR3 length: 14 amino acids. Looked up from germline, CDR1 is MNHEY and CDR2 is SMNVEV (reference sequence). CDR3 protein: CASSPDGDRLEQYF.

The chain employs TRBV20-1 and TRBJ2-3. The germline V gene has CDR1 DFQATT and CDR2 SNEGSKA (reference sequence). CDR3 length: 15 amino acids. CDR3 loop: CSARDLTGSTDTQYF.

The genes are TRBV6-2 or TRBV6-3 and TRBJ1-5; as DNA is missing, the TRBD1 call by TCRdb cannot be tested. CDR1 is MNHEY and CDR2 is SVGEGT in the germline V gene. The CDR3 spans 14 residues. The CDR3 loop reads CASTQGVEGQPQHF.

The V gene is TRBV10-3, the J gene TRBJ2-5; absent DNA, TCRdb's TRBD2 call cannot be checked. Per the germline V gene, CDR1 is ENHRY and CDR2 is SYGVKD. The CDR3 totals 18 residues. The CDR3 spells CAINESGTSGSTTETQYF.

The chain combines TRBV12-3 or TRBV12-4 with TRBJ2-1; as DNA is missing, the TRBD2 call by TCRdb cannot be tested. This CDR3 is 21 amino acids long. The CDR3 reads CASSLGIPGASGPVGGNEQFF.

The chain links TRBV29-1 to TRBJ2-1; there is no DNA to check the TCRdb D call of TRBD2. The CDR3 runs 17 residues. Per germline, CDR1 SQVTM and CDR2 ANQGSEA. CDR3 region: CSVEGLAGGRTYNEQFF.

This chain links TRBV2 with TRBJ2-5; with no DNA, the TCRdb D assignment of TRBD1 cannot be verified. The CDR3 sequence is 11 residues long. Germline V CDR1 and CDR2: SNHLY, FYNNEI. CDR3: CASGGQETQYF.

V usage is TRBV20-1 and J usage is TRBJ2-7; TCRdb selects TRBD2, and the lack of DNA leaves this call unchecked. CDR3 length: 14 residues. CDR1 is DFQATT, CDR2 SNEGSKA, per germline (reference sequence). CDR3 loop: CSASTSGRVHEQYF.

The CDR3: CASSPRGQGSYEQYF. The gene calls are TRBV5-1 and TRBJ2-7; TCRdb indicates TRBD1, and absent DNA this call remains unverified. Germline V CDR1 and CDR2: SGHRS, YFSETQ. This CDR3 has 15 amino acids.